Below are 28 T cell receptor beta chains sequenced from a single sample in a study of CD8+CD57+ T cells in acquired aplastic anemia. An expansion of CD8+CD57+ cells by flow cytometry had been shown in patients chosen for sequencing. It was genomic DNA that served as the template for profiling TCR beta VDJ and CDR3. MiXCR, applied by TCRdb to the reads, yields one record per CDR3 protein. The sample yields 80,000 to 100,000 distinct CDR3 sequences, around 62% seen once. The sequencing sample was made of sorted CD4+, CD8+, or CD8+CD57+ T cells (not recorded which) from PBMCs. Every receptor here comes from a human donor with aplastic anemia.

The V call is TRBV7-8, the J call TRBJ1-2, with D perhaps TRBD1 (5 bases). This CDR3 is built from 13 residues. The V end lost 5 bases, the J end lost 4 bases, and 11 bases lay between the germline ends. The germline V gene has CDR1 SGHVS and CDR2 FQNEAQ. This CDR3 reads CASSIDRFYGYTF. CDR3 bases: TGTGCCAGCAGCATCGACAGATTCTATGGCTACACCTTC. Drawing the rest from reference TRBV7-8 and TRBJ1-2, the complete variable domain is GAGVSQSPRYKVAKRGQDVALRCDPISGHVSLFWYQQALGQGPEFLTYFQNEAQLDKSGLPSDRFFAERPEGSVSTLKIQRTQQEDSAVYLCASSIDRFYGYTFGSGTRLTVV.

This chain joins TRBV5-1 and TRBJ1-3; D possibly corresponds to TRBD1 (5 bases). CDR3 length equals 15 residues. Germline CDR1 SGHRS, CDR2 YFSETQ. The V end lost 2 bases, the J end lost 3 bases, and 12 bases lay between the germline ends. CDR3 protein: CASSLGGAIGNTIYF. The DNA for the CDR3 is TGCGCCAGCAGCTTAGGAGGGGCGATTGGAAACACCATATATTTT.

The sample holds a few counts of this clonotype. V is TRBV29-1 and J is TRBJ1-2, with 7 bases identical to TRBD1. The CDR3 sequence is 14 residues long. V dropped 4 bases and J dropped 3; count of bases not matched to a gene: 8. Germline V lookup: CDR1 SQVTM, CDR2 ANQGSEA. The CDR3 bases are TGCAGCGTTGCGATGAGGGGGCCTGACTATGGCTACACCTTC. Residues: CSVAMRGPDYGYTF.

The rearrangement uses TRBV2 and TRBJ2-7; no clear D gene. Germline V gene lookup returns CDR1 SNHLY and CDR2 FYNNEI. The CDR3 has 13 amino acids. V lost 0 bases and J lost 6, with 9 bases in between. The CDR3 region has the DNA TGTGCCAGCAGTGAAGCGTCTTTCCCCGAGCAGTACTTC. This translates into CASSEASFPEQYF.

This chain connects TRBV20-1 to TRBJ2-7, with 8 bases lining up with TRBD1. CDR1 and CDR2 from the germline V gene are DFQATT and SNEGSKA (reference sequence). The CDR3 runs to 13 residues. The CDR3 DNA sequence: TGCAGCGTCCCGGGCAGGGGGCCCTACGAGCAGTACTTC. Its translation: CSVPGRGPYEQYF.

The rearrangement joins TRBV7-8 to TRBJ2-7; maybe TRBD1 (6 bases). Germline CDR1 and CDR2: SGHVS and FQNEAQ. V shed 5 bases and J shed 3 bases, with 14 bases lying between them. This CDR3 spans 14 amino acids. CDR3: CASSPPDRSYEQYF. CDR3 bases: TGTGCCAGCAGCCCGCCCGACAGGAGCTACGAGCAGTACTTC.

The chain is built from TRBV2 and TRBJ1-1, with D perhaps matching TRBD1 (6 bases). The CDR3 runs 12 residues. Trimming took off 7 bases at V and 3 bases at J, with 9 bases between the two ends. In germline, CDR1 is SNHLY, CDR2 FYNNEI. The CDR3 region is CASTGADTEAFF. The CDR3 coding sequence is TGTGCCAGCACAGGGGCTGACACTGAAGCTTTCTTT. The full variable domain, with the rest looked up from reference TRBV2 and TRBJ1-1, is EPEVTQTPSHQVTQMGQEVILRCVPISNHLYFYWYRQILGQKVEFLVSFYNNEISEKSEIFDDQFSVERPDGSNFTLKIRSTKLEDSAMYFCASTGADTEAFFGQGTRLTVV.

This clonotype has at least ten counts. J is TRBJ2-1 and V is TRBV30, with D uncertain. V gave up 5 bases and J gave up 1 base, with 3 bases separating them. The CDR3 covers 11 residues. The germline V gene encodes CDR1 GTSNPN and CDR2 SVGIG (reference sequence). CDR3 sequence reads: CAWGSYNEQFF. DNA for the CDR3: TGTGCCTGGGGGTCCTACAATGAGCAGTTCTTC. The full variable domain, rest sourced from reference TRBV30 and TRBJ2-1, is SQTIHQWPATLVQPVGSPLSLECTVEGTSNPNLYWYRQAAGRGLQLLFYSVGIGQISSEVPQNLSASRPQDRQFILSSKKLLLSDSGFYLCAWGSYNEQFFGPGTRLTVL.

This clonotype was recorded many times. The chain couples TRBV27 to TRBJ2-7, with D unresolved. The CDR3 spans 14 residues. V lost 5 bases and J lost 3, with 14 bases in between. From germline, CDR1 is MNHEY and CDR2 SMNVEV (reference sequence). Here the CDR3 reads CASSAESWGYEQYF. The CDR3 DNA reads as TGTGCCAGCAGTGCGGAGAGCTGGGGCTACGAGCAGTACTTC.

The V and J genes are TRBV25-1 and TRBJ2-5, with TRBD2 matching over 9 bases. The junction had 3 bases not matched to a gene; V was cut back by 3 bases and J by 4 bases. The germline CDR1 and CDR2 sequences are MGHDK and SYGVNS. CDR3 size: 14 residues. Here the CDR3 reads CASSDAGGTETQYF. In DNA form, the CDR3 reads TGTGCCAGCAGTGATGCGGGAGGGACAGAGACCCAGTACTTC.

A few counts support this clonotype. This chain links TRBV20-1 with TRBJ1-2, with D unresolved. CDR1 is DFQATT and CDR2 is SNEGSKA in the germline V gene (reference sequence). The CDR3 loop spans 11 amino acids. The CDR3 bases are TGCCTAAGGCACGAGGACTATGGCTACACCTTC. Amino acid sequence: CLRHEDYGYTF.

CDR3: CASNGFGPAIYEQYF. As DNA, the CDR3 is TGTGCCAGTAATGGGTTTGGACCTGCGATCTACGAGCAGTACTTC. The chain employs TRBV19 and TRBJ2-7, with D hard to call. The V and J ends lost 7 bases and 3 bases respectively, with 19 bases between them. In germline, CDR1 is LNHDA, CDR2 SQIVND (reference sequence). The CDR3 consists of 15 residues.

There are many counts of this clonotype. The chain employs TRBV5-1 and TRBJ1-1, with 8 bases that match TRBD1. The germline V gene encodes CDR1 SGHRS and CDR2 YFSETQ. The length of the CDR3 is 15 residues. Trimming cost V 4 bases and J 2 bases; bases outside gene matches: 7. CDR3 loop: CASSLRTGRNTEAFF. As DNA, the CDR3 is TGCGCCAGCAGCCTGAGGACAGGGCGAAACACTGAAGCTTTCTTT.

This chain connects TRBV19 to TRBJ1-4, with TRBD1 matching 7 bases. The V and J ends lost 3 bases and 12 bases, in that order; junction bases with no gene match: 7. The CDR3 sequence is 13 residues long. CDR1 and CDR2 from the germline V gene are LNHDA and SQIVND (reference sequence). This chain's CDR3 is CASSIGTDFQLFF. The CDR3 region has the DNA TGTGCCAGTAGTATCGGGACAGACTTTCAACTGTTTTTT. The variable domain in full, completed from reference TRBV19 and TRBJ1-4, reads DGGITQSPKYLFRKEGQNVTLSCEQNLNHDAMYWYRQDPGQGLRLIYYSQIVNDFQKGDIAEGYSVSREKKESFPLTVTSAQKNPTAFYLCASSIGTDFQLFFGSGTQLSVL.

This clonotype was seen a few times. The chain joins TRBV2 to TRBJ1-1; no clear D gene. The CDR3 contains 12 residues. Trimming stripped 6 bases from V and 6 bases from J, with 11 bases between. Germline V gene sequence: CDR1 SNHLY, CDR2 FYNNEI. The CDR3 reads CASSPVPPEAFF. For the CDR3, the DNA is TGTGCCAGCAGCCCTGTCCCACCTGAAGCTTTCTTT.

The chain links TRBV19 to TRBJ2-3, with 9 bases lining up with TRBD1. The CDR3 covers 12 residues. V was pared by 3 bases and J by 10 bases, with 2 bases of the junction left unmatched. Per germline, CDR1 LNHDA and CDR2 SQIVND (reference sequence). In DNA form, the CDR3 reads TGTGCCAGTAGTATCGACAGGGGGGCGCAGTATTTT. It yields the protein CASSIDRGAQYF.

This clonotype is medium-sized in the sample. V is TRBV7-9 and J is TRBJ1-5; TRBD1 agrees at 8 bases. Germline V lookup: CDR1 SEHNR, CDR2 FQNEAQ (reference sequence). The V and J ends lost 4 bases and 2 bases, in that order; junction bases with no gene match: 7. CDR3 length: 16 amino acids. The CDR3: CASSSTTGDGNQPQHF. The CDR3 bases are TGTGCCAGCAGCTCGACGACAGGGGACGGCAATCAGCCCCAGCATTTT.

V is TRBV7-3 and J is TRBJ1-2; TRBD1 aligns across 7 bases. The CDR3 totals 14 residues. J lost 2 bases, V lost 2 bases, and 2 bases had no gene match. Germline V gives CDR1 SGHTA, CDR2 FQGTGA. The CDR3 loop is CASSLVGGNYGYTF. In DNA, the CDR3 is TGTGCCAGCAGCTTAGTAGGGGGCAACTATGGCTACACCTTC. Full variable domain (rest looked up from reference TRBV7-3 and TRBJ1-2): GAGVSQTPSNKVTEKGKYVELRCDPISGHTALYWYRQSLGQGPEFLIYFQGTGAADDSGLPNDRFFAVRPEGSVSTLKIQRTERGDSAVYLCASSLVGGNYGYTFGSGTRLTVV.

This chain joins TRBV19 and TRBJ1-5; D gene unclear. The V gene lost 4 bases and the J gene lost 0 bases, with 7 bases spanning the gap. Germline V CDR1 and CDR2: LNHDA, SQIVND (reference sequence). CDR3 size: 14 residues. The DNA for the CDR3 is TGTGCCAGTAGTAAACAAAATAGCAATCAGCCCCAGCATTTT. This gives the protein CASSKQNSNQPQHF.

For the CDR3, the DNA is TGTGCCAGCAGCCAAGATCGCGGCACTGAAGCTTTCTTT. Protein sequence: CASSQDRGTEAFF. The chain has TRBV7-4 and TRBJ1-1; D call uncertain. V lost 5 bases and J lost 4, with 11 bases in between. Germline assignment: CDR1 SGHVT and CDR2 SQSDAQ. The CDR3 is 13 residues long.

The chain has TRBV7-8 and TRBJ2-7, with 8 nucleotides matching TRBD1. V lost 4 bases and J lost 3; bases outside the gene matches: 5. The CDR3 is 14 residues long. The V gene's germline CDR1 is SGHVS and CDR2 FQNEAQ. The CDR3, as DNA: TGTGCCAGCAGCTCAGGACAGGGTAACTACGAGCAGTACTTC. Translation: CASSSGQGNYEQYF.

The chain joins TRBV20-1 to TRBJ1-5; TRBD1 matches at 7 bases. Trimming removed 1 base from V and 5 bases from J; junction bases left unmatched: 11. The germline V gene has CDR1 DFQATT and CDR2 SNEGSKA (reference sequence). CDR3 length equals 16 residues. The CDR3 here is CSARVPLGGADQPQHF. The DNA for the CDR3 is TGCAGTGCTAGAGTTCCCCTAGGGGGCGCGGATCAGCCCCAGCATTTT.

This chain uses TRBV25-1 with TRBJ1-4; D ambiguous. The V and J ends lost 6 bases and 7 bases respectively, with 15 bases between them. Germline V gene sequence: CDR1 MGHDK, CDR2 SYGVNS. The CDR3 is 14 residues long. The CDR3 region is CASSPGVGGEKLFF. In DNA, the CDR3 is TGTGCCAGCAGCCCTGGGGTAGGAGGTGAAAAACTGTTTTTT.

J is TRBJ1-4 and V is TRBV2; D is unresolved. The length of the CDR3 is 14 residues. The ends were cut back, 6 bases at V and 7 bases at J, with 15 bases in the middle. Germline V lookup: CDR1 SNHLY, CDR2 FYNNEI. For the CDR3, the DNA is TGTGCCAGCAGCGAGATGCGCCTAAGTGAAAAACTGTTTTTT. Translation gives CASSEMRLSEKLFF.

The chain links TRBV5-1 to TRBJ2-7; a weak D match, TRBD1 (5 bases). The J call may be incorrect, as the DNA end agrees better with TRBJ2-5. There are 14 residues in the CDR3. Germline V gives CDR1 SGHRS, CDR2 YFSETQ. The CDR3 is CASSLGAGSETQYF. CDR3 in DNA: TGCGCCAGCAGCTTGGGGGCAGGGTCGGAGACCCAGTACTTC.

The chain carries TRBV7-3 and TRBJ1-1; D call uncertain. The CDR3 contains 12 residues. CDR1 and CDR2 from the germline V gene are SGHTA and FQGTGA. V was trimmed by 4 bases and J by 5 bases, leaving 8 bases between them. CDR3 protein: CASSSQGTEAFF. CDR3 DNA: TGTGCCAGCAGCTCCCAAGGTACTGAAGCTTTCTTT.

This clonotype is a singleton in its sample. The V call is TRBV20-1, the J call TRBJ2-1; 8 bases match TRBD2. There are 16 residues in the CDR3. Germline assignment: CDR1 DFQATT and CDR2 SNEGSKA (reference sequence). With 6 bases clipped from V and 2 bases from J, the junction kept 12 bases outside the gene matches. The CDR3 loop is CSARPFSGAAYNEQFF. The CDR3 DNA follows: TGCAGTGCGAGACCCTTTAGCGGGGCGGCCTACAATGAGCAGTTCTTC.

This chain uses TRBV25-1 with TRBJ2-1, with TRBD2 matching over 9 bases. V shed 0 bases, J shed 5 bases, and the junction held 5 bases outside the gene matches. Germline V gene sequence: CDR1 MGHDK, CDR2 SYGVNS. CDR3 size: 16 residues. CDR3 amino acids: CASSEYAGGRHNEQFF. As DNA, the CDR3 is TGTGCCAGCAGTGAATATGCGGGGGGGCGGCACAATGAGCAGTTCTTC. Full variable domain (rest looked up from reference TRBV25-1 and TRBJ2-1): EADIYQTPRYLVIGTGKKITLECSQTMGHDKMYWYQQDPGMELHLIHYSYGVNSTEKGDLSSESTVSRIRTEHFPLTLESARPSHTSQYLCASSEYAGGRHNEQFFGPGTRLTVL.